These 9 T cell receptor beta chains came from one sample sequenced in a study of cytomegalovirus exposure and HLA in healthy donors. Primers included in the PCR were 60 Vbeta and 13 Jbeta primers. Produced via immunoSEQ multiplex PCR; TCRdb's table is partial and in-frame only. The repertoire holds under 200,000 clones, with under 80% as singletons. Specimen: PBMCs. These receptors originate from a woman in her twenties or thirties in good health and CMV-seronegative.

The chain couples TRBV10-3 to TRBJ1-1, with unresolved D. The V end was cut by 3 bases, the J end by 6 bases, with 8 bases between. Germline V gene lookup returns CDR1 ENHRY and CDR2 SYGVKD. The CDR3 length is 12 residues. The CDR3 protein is CAISEMGAEAFF. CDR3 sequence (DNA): TGTGCCATCAGTGAAATGGGCGCTGAAGCTTTCTTT.

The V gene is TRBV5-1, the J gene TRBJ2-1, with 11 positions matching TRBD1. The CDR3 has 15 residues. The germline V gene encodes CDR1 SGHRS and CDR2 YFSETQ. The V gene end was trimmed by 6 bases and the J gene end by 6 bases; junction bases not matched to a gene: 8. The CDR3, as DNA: TGCGCCAGCACCATCGGACAGGGGGCCCTCAATGAGCAGTTCTTC. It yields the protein CASTIGQGALNEQFF.

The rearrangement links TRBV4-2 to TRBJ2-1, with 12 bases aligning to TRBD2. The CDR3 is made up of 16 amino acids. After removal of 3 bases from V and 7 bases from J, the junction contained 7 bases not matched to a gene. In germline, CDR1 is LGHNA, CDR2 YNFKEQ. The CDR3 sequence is CASSQVLAGGLNEQFF. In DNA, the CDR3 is TGTGCCAGCAGCCAGGTTCTAGCGGGGGGGCTGAATGAGCAGTTCTTC.

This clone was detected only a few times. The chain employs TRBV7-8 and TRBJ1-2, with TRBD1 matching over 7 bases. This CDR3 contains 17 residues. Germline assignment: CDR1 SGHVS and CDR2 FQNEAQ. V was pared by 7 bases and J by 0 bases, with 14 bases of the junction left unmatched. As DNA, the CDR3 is TGTGCCAGCACCCCCTCGGGGGCAGGGGGATCTAACTATGGCTACACCTTC. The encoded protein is CASTPSGAGGSNYGYTF.

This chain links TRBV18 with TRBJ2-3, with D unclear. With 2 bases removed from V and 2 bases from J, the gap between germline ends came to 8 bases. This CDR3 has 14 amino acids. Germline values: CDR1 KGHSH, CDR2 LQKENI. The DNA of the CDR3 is TGTGCCAGCTCACCAAACCAGATCACAGATACGCAGTATTTT. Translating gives CASSPNQITDTQYF.

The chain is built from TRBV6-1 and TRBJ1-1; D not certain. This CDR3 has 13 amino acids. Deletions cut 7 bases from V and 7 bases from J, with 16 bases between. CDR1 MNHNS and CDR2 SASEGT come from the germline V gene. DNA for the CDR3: TGTGCCAGCATTCGAGTTCCCCATAGTGAAGCTTTCTTT. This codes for CASIRVPHSEAFF.

The CDR3 is CASSLASGGTQETQYF. In nucleotides, the CDR3 is TGTGCCAGCAGCTTGGCAAGCGGGGGAACCCAAGAGACCCAGTACTTC. The chain employs TRBV5-4 and TRBJ2-5; 8 bases match TRBD2. Per the germline V gene, CDR1 is SGHNT and CDR2 is YYREEE (reference sequence). The CDR3 has 16 residues. V lost 0 bases and J lost 1; bases outside the gene matches: 5. Complete variable domain (other parts from reference TRBV5-4 and TRBJ2-5): ETGVTQSPTHLIKTRGQQVTLRCSSQSGHNTVSWYQQALGQGPQFIFQYYREEENGRGNFPPRFSGLQFPNYSSELNVNALELDDSALYLCASSLASGGTQETQYFGPGTRLLVL.

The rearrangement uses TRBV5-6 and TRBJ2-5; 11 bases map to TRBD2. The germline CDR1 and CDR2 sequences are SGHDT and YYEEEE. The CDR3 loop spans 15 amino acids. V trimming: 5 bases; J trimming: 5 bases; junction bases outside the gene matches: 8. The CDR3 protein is CASSSRLAGRETQYF. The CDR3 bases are TGTGCCAGCAGTTCTAGACTAGCGGGGCGGGAGACCCAGTACTTC.

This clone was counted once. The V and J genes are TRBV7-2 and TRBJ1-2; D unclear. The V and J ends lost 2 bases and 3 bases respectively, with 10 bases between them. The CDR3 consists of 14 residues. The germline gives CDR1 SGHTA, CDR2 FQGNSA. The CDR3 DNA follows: TGTGCCAGCAGCTTATTTGCGGGAGACTATGGCTACACCTTC. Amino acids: CASSLFAGDYGYTF.